This record concerns one T cell receptor (beta chain) sequence. The sample is drawn from a study of T cell changes during pregnancy in multiple sclerosis. V shed 2 bases and J shed 9 bases, with 14 bases lying between them. The CDR3 is 15 amino acids. Germline V lookup: CDR1 MNHEY, CDR2 SVGAGI. Profiling relied on immunoSEQ multiplex PCR, and the TCRdb table lists in-frame clones only, not all of them. The sample holds tens of thousands of clones, around 92% seen once. The V call is TRBV6-5, the J call TRBJ1-6; perhaps TRBD1 as D (6 bases). This TCR was recovered from a female donor with multiple sclerosis, enrolled in a pregnancy study. This sample comprised CD4+ T cells from peripheral blood mononuclear cells, obtained in the third trimester of pregnancy. In DNA, the CDR3 is TGTGCCAGCAGTTACAGGACAGCGCCAACTTCACCCCTCCACTTT. This gives the protein CASSYRTAPTSPLHF.